The TCR beta chain described here comes from a study of identical twins. Points from the study as a whole: There was more out-of-frame TCR alpha sharing in monozygotic twins than models estimated. In cord blood, abundant beta clonotypes had fewer insertions; memory showed no trend.

In regard to this clonotype: Its specificity is unknown.

V was clipped by 7 bases and J by 7 bases, with 11 bases between them. CDR3 size: 12 residues. Germline CDR1 is LNHDA and CDR2 is SQIVND (reference sequence). With template switching, a universal primer site was added, and the cDNA carried unique molecular identifiers. Using its own MiXCR run on the 5' RACE reads, TCRdb lists one record per CDR3 protein. The table includes a few hundred thousand distinct CDR3 sequences, 13% to 15% detected once. These data were likewise used in another study, on yellow fever vaccine responses in identical twins.

The clonotype originates from a woman between 18 and 30 years old in good health. Material for sequencing was CD4+ T cells sorted from blood. The chain has TRBV19 and TRBJ1-5; a possible D gene is TRBD1 (5 bases). The CDR3 protein is CASKDGTQPQHF. CDR3 bases: TGTGCCAGTAAGGACGGGACCCAGCCCCAGCATTTT.